This T cell receptor (beta chain) was identified during a study of blood T cell repertoires in COVID-19. Study details: Sources were T cells, B-cell-depleted T cells, or PBMCs; the material itself was cDNA or gDNA.

The germline V gene encodes CDR1 LGHDT and CDR2 YNNKEL (reference sequence). V was shortened by 4 bases and J by 0 bases, with 16 bases between the two germline ends. The CDR3 consists of 17 residues. Assay used: immunoSEQ multiplex PCR; TCRdb lists only in-frame clones, some missing. Counted here are about 76,000 clones, about 86% occurring once; the ten biggest clones make up 15% to 20%. The origin of this receptor is a human donor in a cohort sampled during active COVID-19. The chain employs TRBV3-1 (or the pseudogene TRBV3-2) and TRBJ2-1; D perhaps matches TRBD2 (6 bases). The sample was peripheral blood. The CDR3 region is CASSPRQGLSSYNEQFF. The CDR3 region has the DNA TGTGCCAGCAGCCCCCGCCAGGGACTCTCCTCCTACAATGAGCAGTTCTTC.